This T cell receptor (beta chain) derives from a study of T cells after yellow fever vaccination. Study outcomes and limitations: Researchers cautioned that FACS-sorted repertoires could harbor abundant clonotypes contaminating from the bulk population. Overlap between CD4 and CD8 compartments was detected for a small share of clonotypes. A large majority of primary-vaccination clones showed up again after the booster (just under 97% CD4, around 90% CD8).

Using its own MiXCR run on the 5' RACE reads, TCRdb lists one record per CDR3 protein. Seen here are approximately 550,000 distinct CDR3 sequences, about 19% observed once, and the top ten hold around 15%. The CDR3 contains 11 residues. Germline V gene data show CDR1 as SGHDT and CDR2 as YYEEEE. A remark on this clonotype: The antigen is undetermined. An end of the junction differs from the germline gene, which may be a read error.

This material consisted of PBMCs, taken 15 days after the yellow fever booster vaccination. The TCR sequence derives from a young man who received the YFV17D yellow fever vaccine. This rearrangement joins TRBV5-6 to TRBJ1-1, with D possibly matching TRBD1 (6 bases). The CDR3 spells CASSLGRGKDF. The CDR3 nucleotides read TGTGCCAGCAGCTTGGGGAGGGGGAAGGACTTT.